The clone carrying this T cell receptor beta chain has a handful of counts. MiXCR, applied by TCRdb to the 5' RACE reads, yields one record per CDR3 protein. In the table there are roughly 50,000 distinct CDR3 sequences, less than 9% of which are singletons. These data come from a study of T cells after yellow fever vaccination. V lost 2 bases, J lost 0 bases, and 6 bases lay in between. Looked up from germline, CDR1 is SGHDT and CDR2 is YYEEEE. The CDR3 contains 13 residues. This chain links TRBV5-6 with TRBJ2-7; no definite D call. This specimen consisted of CD8+ T cells sorted from PBMCs, obtained more than 14 days after the first yellow fever vaccination. This clonotype was obtained from a man younger than 35 who received the YFV17D yellow fever vaccine. CDR3 sequence reads: CASSFYNSYEQYF. For the CDR3, the DNA is TGTGCCAGCAGCTTCTACAACTCCTACGAGCAGTACTTC.